These 5 T cell receptor beta chains came from one sample sequenced in a study of OX40 agonist ivuxolimab in advanced cancers. TCRdb's copy holds only in-frame clones and misses some; the assay was immunoSEQ multiplex PCR. In the table there are about 98,000 clones, roughly 93% of which are singletons. Sample: CD4+ or CD8+ T cells sorted from blood, taken in a trial of the OX40 agonist ivuxolimab. The receptors here all came from an adult with an advanced solid tumor such as melanoma, head and neck, liver or kidney cancer.

Here the CDR3 DNA reads TGTGCCAGCAGTGGGGTTGGCTTCCGGGACGCCCAGCATTTT. Translated, it gives CASSGVGFRDAQHF. V and J are TRBV25-1 and TRBJ1-5; D might be TRBD1 (5 bases). Germline CDR1 MGHDK, CDR2 SYGVNS. Trimming removed 4 bases at V and 11 bases at J, with 18 bases between. The length of the CDR3 is 14 residues.

This rearrangement joins TRBV19 to TRBJ1-5; possible D gene TRBD1, 5 bases. The CDR3 contains 13 residues. Germline CDR1 and CDR2: LNHDA and SQIVND (reference sequence). Trimming took 3 bases from V and 6 from J, leaving 9 bases between them. The CDR3 sequence is CASSIRVAQPQHF. As DNA, the CDR3 is TGTGCCAGTAGTATCAGGGTTGCTCAGCCCCAGCATTTT.

The chain recombines TRBV10-3 with TRBJ1-2, with no clear D. The V gene's germline CDR1 is ENHRY and CDR2 SYGVKD. The CDR3 extends over 12 amino acids. Trimming took 3 bases from V and 6 from J, leaving 8 bases between them. Written as DNA, the CDR3 is TGTGCCATCAGTGACTATTTTAATGGCTACACCTTC. The encoded protein is CAISDYFNGYTF.

The chain links TRBV19 to TRBJ2-2, with TRBD2 identical over 8 bases. Germline V gene data show CDR1 as LNHDA and CDR2 as SQIVND (reference sequence). J lost 6 bases, V lost 5 bases, and 8 bases had no gene match. The CDR3 sequence is 15 residues long. The CDR3, as DNA: TGTGCCAGTAGTCGGTCGGGGGGGCTTTCCGGGGAGCTGTTTTTT. This gives the protein CASSRSGGLSGELFF.

The chain combines TRBV7-2 with TRBJ1-2; 7 nucleotides match TRBD1. V trimming: 4 bases; J trimming: 11 bases; junction bases outside the gene matches: 13. Germline V CDR1 and CDR2: SGHTA, FQGNSA. The CDR3 totals 14 residues. CDR3 residues: CASSSDLGAGGYTF. The CDR3 DNA reads as TGTGCCAGCAGCTCAGATTTGGGTGCAGGGGGGTACACCTTC.